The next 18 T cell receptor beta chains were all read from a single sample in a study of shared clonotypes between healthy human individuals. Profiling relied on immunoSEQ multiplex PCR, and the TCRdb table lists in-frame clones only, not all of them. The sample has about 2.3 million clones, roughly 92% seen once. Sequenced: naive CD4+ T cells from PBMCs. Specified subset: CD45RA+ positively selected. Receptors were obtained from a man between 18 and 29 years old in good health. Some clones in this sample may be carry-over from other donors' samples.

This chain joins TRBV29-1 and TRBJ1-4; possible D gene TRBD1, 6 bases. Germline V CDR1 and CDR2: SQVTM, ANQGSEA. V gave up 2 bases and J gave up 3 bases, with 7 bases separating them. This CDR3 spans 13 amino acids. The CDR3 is CSVETGSNEKLFF. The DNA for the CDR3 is TGCAGCGTTGAAACAGGGTCTAATGAAAAACTGTTTTTT.

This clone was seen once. CDR3 protein: CASSLGTSGPIDTQYF. For the CDR3, the DNA is TGCGCCAGCAGCCTCGGGACTAGCGGGCCGATAGATACGCAGTATTTT. The chain carries TRBV5-1 and TRBJ2-3, with 12 bases matching TRBD2. This CDR3 contains 16 residues. Germline V gene sequence: CDR1 SGHRS, CDR2 YFSETQ. V lost 4 bases and J lost 5; bases outside the gene matches: 8.

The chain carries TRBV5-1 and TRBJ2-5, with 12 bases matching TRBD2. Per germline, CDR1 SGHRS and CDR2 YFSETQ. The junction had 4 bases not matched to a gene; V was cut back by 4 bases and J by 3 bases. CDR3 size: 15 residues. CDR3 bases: TGCGCCAGCAGCACCCGACTAGCGGGAGAAGAGACCCAGTACTTC. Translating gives CASSTRLAGEETQYF.

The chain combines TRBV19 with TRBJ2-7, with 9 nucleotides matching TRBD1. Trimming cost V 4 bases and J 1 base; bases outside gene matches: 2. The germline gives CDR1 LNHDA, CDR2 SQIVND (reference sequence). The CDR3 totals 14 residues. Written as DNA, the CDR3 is TGTGCCAGTAGTAGGACAGGGGCGTCCTACGAGCAGTACTTC. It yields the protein CASSRTGASYEQYF.

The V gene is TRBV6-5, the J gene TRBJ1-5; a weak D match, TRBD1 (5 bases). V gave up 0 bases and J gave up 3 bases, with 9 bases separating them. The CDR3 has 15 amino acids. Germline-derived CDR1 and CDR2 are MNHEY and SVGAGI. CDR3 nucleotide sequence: TGTGCCAGCAGTTACTCGAACGGGGCCAATCAGCCCCAGCATTTT. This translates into CASSYSNGANQPQHF.

The DNA for the CDR3 is TGTGCTAGTGGGCCAGTTAGGCACGAGCAGTACTTC. Amino acids: CASGPVRHEQYF. The J gene is TRBJ2-7, the V gene TRBV12-5; D not resolved. Germline lookup yields CDR1 LGHNT and CDR2 FRNRAP. V was pared by 6 bases and J by 5 bases, with 11 bases between. The CDR3 has 12 residues.

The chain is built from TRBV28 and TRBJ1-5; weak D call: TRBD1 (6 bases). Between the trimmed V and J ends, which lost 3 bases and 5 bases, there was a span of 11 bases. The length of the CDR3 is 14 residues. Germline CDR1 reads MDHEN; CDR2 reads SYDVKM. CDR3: CASSFSRGDQPQHF. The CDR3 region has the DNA TGTGCCAGCAGTTTTTCGAGGGGGGATCAGCCCCAGCATTTT.

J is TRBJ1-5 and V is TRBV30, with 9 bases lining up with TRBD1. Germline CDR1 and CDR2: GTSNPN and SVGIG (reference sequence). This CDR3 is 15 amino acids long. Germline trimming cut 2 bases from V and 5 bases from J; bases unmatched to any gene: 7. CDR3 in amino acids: CAWSPGTGWDQPQHF. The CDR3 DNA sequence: TGTGCCTGGAGTCCAGGGACAGGGTGGGATCAGCCCCAGCATTTT.

The CDR3 loop reads CAARGGESNQPQHF. The CDR3 DNA reads as TGTGCCGCAAGGGGCGGGGAAAGCAATCAGCCCCAGCATTTT. This chain joins TRBV6-1 and TRBJ1-5; D may be TRBD1 (5 bases). This CDR3 has 14 amino acids. Germline lookup yields CDR1 MNHNS and CDR2 SASEGT. V lost 11 bases and J lost 1, with 15 bases in between.

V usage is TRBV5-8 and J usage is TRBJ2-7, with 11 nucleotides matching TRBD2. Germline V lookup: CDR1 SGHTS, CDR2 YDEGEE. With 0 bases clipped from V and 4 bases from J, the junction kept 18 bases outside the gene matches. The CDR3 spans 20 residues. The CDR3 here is CASSLVAGSYTSGRRYEQYF. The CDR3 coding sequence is TGTGCCAGCAGCTTGGTCGCGGGTTCTTATACTAGCGGGAGAAGGTACGAGCAGTACTTC.

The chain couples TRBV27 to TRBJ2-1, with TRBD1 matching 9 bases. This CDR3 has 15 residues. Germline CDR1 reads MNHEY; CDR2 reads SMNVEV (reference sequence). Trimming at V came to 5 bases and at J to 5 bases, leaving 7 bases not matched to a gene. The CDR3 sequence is CASSPGTGRDNEQFF. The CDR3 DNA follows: TGTGCCAGCAGTCCAGGGACAGGGAGAGACAATGAGCAGTTCTTC.

CDR3 residues: CASSPPTGTPQHF. Here the CDR3 DNA reads TGTGCCAGCTCACCACCGACAGGGACGCCCCAGCATTTT. The J gene is TRBJ1-5, the V gene TRBV18, with TRBD1 matching 7 bases. The CDR3 covers 13 residues. The germline CDR1 and CDR2 sequences are KGHSH and LQKENI. With V trimmed by 0 bases and J by 9 bases, 2 bases remained unmatched.

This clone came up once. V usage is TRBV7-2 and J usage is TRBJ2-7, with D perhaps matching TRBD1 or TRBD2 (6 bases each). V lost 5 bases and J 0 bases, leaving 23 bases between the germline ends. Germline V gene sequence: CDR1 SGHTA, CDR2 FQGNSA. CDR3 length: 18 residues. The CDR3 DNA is TGTGCCAGCAGCCCAATACCCTTGGTATCGGGGGCCTCCTACGAGCAGTACTTC. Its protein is CASSPIPLVSGASYEQYF.

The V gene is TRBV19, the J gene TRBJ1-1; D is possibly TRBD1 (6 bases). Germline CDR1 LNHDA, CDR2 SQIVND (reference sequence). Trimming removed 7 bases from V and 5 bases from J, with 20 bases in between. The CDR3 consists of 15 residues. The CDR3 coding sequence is TGTGCCAGTACCCCCGGAACAGGGAGAAAGACTGAAGCTTTCTTT. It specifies CASTPGTGRKTEAFF.

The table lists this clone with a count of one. CDR3 region: CASKEGEVNTEAFF. The DNA for the CDR3 is TGTGCCAGCAAGGAGGGGGAAGTGAACACTGAAGCTTTCTTT. The chain uses TRBV6-6 and TRBJ1-1; possibly TRBD1 for D (6 bases). Trimming took 7 bases from V and 0 from J, leaving 12 bases between them. Germline loops: CDR1 MNHNY, CDR2 SVGAGI (reference sequence). The CDR3 consists of 14 residues.

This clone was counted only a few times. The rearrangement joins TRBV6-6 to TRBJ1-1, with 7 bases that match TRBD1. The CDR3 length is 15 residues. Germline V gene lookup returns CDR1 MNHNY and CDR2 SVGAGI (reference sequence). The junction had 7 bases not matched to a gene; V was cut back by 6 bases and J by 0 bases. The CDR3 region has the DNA TGTGCCAGCAGCTTAAAGGACAGGATGAACACTGAAGCTTTCTTT. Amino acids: CASSLKDRMNTEAFF.

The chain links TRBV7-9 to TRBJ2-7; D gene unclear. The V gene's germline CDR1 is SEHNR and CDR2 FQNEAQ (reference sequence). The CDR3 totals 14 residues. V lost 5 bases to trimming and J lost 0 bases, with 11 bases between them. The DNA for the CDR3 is TGTGCCAGCAGCCCGCCCGCAGGCTCCTACGAGCAGTACTTC. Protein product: CASSPPAGSYEQYF.

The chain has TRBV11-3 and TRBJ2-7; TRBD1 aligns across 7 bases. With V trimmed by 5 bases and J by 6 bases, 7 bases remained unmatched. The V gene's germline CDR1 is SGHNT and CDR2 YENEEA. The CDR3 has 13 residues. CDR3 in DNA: TGTGCCAGCAGCAACTACAGGGGATCCGAGCAGTACTTC. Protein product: CASSNYRGSEQYF.